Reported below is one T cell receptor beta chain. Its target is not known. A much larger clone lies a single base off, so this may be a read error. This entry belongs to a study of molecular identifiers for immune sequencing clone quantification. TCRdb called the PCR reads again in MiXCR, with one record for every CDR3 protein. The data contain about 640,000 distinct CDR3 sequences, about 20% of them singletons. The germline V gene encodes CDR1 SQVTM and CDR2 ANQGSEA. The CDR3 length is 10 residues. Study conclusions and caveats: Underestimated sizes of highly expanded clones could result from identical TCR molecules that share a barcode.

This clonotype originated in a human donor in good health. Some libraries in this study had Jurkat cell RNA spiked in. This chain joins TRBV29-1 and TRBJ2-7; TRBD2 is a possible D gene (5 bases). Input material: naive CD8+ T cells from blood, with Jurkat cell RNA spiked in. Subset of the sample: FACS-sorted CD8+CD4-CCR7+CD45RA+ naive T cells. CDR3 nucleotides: TGCAGCGCTTTAGACTACGGGCAGTACTTC. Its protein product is CSALDYGQYF.